This T cell receptor (beta chain) comes out of a study of cytomegalovirus exposure and HLA in healthy donors. Germline V gene data show CDR1 as MNHEY and CDR2 as SMNVEV (reference sequence). The V gene end was trimmed by 5 bases and the J gene end by 8 bases; junction bases not matched to a gene: 2. The CDR3 length is 12 residues. Amplification used 60 Vbeta primers and 13 Jbeta primers. Sequencing was performed with immunoSEQ multiplex PCR; in TCRdb, only in-frame clones are kept and a portion is missing. In the table there are about 160,000 clones, around 80% of which are singletons. The TCR was taken from a male donor in good health and CMV-seropositive. This chain uses TRBV27 with TRBJ1-4; TRBD1 matches at 7 bases. The sequenced sample consisted of PBMCs. CDR3 region: CASSMTGEKLFF. DNA of the CDR3: TGTGCCAGCAGTATGACAGGGGAAAAACTGTTTTTT.